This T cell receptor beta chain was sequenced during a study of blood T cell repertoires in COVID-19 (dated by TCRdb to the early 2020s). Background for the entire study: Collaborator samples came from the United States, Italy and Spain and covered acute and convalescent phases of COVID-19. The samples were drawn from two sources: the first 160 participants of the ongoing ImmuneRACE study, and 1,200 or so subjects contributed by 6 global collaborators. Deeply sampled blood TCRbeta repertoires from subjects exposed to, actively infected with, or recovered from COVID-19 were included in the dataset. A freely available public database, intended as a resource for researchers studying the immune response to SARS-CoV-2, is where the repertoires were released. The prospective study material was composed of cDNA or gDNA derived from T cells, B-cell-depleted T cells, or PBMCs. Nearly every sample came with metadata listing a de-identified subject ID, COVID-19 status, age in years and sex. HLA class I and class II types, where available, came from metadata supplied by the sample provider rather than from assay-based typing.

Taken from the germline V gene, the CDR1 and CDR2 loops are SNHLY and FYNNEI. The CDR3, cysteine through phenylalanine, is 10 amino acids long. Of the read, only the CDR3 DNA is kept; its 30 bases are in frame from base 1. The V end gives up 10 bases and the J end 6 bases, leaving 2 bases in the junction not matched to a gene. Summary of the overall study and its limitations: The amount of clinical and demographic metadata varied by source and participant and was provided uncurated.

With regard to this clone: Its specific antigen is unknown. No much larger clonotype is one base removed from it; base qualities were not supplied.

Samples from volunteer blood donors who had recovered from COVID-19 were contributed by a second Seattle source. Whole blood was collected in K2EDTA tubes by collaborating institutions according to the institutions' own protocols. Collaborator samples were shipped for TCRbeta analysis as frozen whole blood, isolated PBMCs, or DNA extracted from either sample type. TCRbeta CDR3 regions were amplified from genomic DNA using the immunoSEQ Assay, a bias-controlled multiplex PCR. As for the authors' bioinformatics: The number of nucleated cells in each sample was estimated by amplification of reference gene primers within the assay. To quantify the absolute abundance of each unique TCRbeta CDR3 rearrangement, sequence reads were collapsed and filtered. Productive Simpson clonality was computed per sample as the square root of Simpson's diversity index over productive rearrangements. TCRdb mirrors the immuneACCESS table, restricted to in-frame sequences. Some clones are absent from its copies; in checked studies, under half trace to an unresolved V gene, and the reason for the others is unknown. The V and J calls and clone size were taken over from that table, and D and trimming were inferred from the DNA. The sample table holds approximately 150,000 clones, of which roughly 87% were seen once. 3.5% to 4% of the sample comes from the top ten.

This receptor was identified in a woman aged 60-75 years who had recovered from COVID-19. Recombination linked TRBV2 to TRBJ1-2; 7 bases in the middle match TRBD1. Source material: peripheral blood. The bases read TGTGCCATTACAGGGGATGGCTACACCTTC. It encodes CAITGDGYTF.